This T cell receptor beta chain was identified in a study of cytomegalovirus exposure and HLA in healthy donors. Study overall: The Caucasian-associated ancestry cluster contained 81% of the approximately 410 genotyped donors. Study observations and caveats: Reports indicate that TCR beta sequences accurately predicted the HLA-A and HLA-B alleles of most subjects. A few of the chains that were CMV-associated were confirmed in vitro to be specific for CMV antigens.

The CDR3 contains 13 residues. Germline CDR1 is MGHRA and CDR2 is YSYEKL. V was shortened by 4 bases and J by 0 bases, with 7 bases between the two germline ends. Use of 60 Vbeta and 13 Jbeta primers characterized the PCR. Profiled with immunoSEQ multiplex PCR; TCRdb holds only in-frame clones, not every one. This sample has 140,000 or so clones, with roughly four fifths found just once. In regard to this clone: What it binds is unknown.

Donors likely had unrecorded immune exposures despite being nominally healthy when sampled. The V gene is TRBV4-1, the J gene TRBJ2-7; D not resolved. Specimen: PBMCs. The sequence derives from a male donor in good health and CMV-seronegative. CDR3 region: CASSPGPSYEQYF. The CDR3 nucleotides read TGCGCCAGCAGCCCAGGTCCCTCCTACGAGCAGTACTTC.